The rows below give T cell receptor beta chains drawn from one sample of a study of blood T cells in healthy people across ages. TCRdb reprocessed the 5' RACE reads with MiXCR, giving one entry per CDR3 protein. The profile shows fewer than 800,000 distinct CDR3 sequences, around half of them singletons. Sequences were obtained from blood. These receptors originate from a woman aged 60-75 years in good health. The CDR3 runs from the conserved cysteine through the conserved F or W. A D gene is named only where the DNA matches it firmly. Some rows mark clone size as missing; the rest say once, few, many or name a class of expanded clone.

j_gene,len,v_gene,d_gene,abundance,CDR3nt,CDR3aa
TRBJ1-5,13,TRBV20-1,NA,NA,TGCAGTGCTAGAACGGCCCCGGGGCAGCCCCAGCATTTT,CSARTAPGQPQHF
TRBJ2-1,15,TRBV6-2/TRBV6-3,NA,NA,TGTGCCAGCAGACCAACCTTAGCGGTCTACAACGAGCAGTTCTTC,CASRPTLAVYNEQFF
TRBJ2-1,17,TRBV7-3,NA,once,TGTGCCAGCAGCTTAACTCCTGGGGTGACAGTCTACAATGAGCAGTTCTTC,CASSLTPGVTVYNEQFF
TRBJ2-1,15,TRBV7-9,NA,NA,TGTGCCAGCAGCTATATTCGACTTGGCTACAATGAGCAGTTCTTC,CASSYIRLGYNEQFF
TRBJ2-5,14,TRBV2,NA,NA,TGTGCCAGCAGTGAAACGGCAGGCAAAGGGGAGCAGTACTTC,CASSETAGKGEQYF
TRBJ2-7,17,TRBV20-1,TRBD2,NA,TGCAGTGCTCACAACCCCCAGACTAGCCGGAGCTCCTACGAGCAGTACTTC,CSAHNPQTSRSSYEQYF
TRBJ2-6,16,TRBV11-1,TRBD1,NA,TGTGCCAGCAGCTTGACAGGGACCACTGGGGCCAACGTCCTGACTTTC,CASSLTGTTGANVLTF
TRBJ2-3,13,TRBV2,NA,few,TGTGCCAGCAGTGAGTCCAGGGAGGCTACGCAGTATTTT,CASSESREATQYF
TRBJ2-5,16,TRBV5-1,NA,NA,TGCGCCAGCAGCTTGGACGGTGGGCGGGCCCAAGAGACCCAGTACTTC,CASSLDGGRAQETQYF
TRBJ2-1,15,TRBV7-3,NA,few,TGTGCCAGCAGCTCCGGAACAGGGCCCCACAATGAGCAGTTCTTC,CASSSGTGPHNEQFF
TRBJ2-3,13,TRBV29-1,TRBD2,many,TGCAGCGGGAGGCAGGGAGGGACAGATACGCAGTATTTT,CSGRQGGTDTQYF
TRBJ2-1,16,TRBV9,TRBD2,NA,TGTGCCAGCAGCGCAAGGGGGGGGACTAGCTTTAATGAACAGTTCTTC,CASSARGGTSFNEQFF
TRBJ2-3,16,TRBV4-1,TRBD2,once,TGCGCCAGCAGCCCGGGACTAGCGGGAGGAAAGGATACGCAGTATTTT,CASSPGLAGGKDTQYF
TRBJ2-5,13,TRBV5-1,NA,NA,TGCGCCAGCAGCCCTGGAACAGGGTTGGAGCAGTACTTC,CASSPGTGLEQYF
TRBJ1-2,13,TRBV5-1,NA,NA,TGCGCCAGCAGCTTGGGAGGCAACGATGGCTACACCTTC,CASSLGGNDGYTF
TRBJ1-2,14,TRBV28,NA,NA,TGTGCCAGCAGCCCTCCCGACAGATCCTGTGGCTACACCTTC,CASSPPDRSCGYTF
TRBJ2-7,13,TRBV4-3,NA,few,TGCGCCAGCAGCCGAACTAGGGACTACGAGCAGTACTTC,CASSRTRDYEQYF
TRBJ1-6,15,TRBV20-1,NA,NA,TGCAGTGCTACCAGAGACGGGCACTATAATTCACCCCTCCACTTT,CSATRDGHYNSPLHF
TRBJ2-7,15,TRBV7-2,TRBD1,few,TGTGCCAGCAGCCGACGAGTTGGACAGGGCTACGAGCAGTACTTC,CASSRRVGQGYEQYF
TRBJ1-1,15,TRBV6-1,TRBD1,NA,TGTGCCAGCGTAACCTGGGACAGCCCGAACACTGAAGCTTTCTTT,CASVTWDSPNTEAFF
TRBJ2-2,15,TRBV6-5,NA,once,TGTGCCAGCAGTTACACGGGAGTGAGCACCGGGGAGCTGTTTTTT,CASSYTGVSTGELFF
TRBJ2-3,16,TRBV3-1,TRBD2,NA,TGTGCCAGCAGCCAAGATCGCCTAGCGGGAATAGATACGCAGTATTTT,CASSQDRLAGIDTQYF
TRBJ2-5,14,TRBV7-9,NA,few,TGTGCCAGCAGCCTAGGAGGATCCCCAGAGACCCAGTACTTC,CASSLGGSPETQYF
TRBJ1-2,12,TRBV20-1,TRBD1,NA,TGCAGTGCCAGAAGGGAAGGGGGCGGCTACACCTTC,CSARREGGGYTF
TRBJ2-3,19,TRBV7-9,NA,NA,TGTGCCAGCAGCTTAGTAGGCGGGGTACAGGGGCACAGCACAGATACGCAGTATTTT,CASSLVGGVQGHSTDTQYF
TRBJ2-7,16,TRBV7-9,TRBD2,NA,TGTGCCAGCAGCTCAGCGCTGGCTAGCGGGAGTTATGAGAAGTTCTTC,CASSSALASGSYEKFF
TRBJ2-1,16,TRBV20-1,TRBD2,NA,TGCAGTGCCAGCGGACTAGCGGGGGGGCCGTTTGGTGAGCAGTTCTTC,CSASGLAGGPFGEQFF
TRBJ1-6,16,TRBV20-1,TRBD1,NA,TGCAGTGCGCAGACAGGGGCGATCTCCTATAATTCACCCCTCCACTTT,CSAQTGAISYNSPLHF
TRBJ1-1,17,TRBV25-1,TRBD1,few,TGTGCCAGCAGTGAATCATACAGGGGGAAGTATAACACTGAAGCTTTCTTT,CASSESYRGKYNTEAFF
TRBJ2-3,17,TRBV7-2,TRBD2,once,TGTGCCAGCAGCTTAGGTCTAGCGGGAGCGGTCACAGATACGCAGTATTTT,CASSLGLAGAVTDTQYF
TRBJ2-5,12,TRBV25-1,NA,many,TGTGCCAGCAGTGTAGGGGGTCGGACCCAGTACTTC,CASSVGGRTQYF
TRBJ1-1,13,TRBV7-9,TRBD1,few,TGTGCCAGCAGCTTTGGACAGGGGGATCTAGCTTTCTTT,CASSFGQGDLAFF
TRBJ2-1,14,TRBV6-1,NA,once,TGTGCCAGCACCCCAGGTTTTTTCTACAATGAGCAGTTCTTC,CASTPGFFYNEQFF
TRBJ2-1,14,TRBV20-1,TRBD1,NA,TGCAGTGCAATTGGGACAGGGGGCCGAGAGACCCAGTTCTTC,CSAIGTGGRETQFF
TRBJ1-6,16,TRBV20-1,TRBD1,once,TGCAGTGCTTACCGGGACAGGGTGTTAATGAATTCACCCCTCCACTTT,CSAYRDRVLMNSPLHF
TRBJ2-7,15,TRBV10-3,TRBD2,NA,TGTGCCATCAGGGGACTAGCGGGAGGTGCGTACGAGCAGTACTTC,CAIRGLAGGAYEQYF
TRBJ2-4,16,TRBV28,NA,NA,TGTGCCAGCAGTTTATCGGGGGTTCTAGCCAAAAACATTCAGTACTTC,CASSLSGVLAKNIQYF